This is a list of T cell receptor beta chains from one sample in a study of tumor-infiltrating lymphocytes in localized non-small cell lung cancer. Assay used: immunoSEQ multiplex PCR; TCRdb lists only in-frame clones, some missing. The sample has around 7,000 clones, 76% seen once. The sequenced material came from uninvolved lung tissue not adjacent to the tumor. The source of these receptors is a human donor with non-small cell lung cancer. Both conserved end residues are part of each CDR3. The D gene is left open where the match is weak. Some rows mark clone size as missing; the rest say once, few, many or name a class of expanded clone.

cdr3_length: 15; j_call: TRBJ1-2; d_call: TRBD1; clone_size: -; v_call: TRBV18; cdr3_nt: TGTGCCAGCTCACTCCTGCAGGGGGAGGACTATGGCTACACCTTC; cdr3_aa: CASSLLQGEDYGYTF
cdr3_length: 15; j_call: TRBJ2-5; d_call: -; clone_size: -; v_call: TRBV12-5; cdr3_nt: TGTGCTAGTGGTTTGGCGACCGGACGGAAGGTGACCCAGTACTTC; cdr3_aa: CASGLATGRKVTQYF
cdr3_length: 15; j_call: TRBJ2-2; d_call: TRBD1; clone_size: few; v_call: TRBV10-2; cdr3_nt: TGCGCCAGCAGCGTTATGGGACAGGCAACCGGGGAGCTGTTTTTT; cdr3_aa: CASSVMGQATGELFF
cdr3_length: 13; j_call: TRBJ1-6; d_call: -; clone_size: few; v_call: TRBV5-1; cdr3_nt: TGCGCCAGCAGCTTGGGGGGAAATTCACCCCTCCACTTT; cdr3_aa: CASSLGGNSPLHF
cdr3_length: 15; j_call: TRBJ1-5; d_call: -; clone_size: -; v_call: TRBV4-1; cdr3_nt: TGCGCCAGCAGCCAAGCCTCCGGGGGGAATCAGCCCCAGCATTTT; cdr3_aa: CASSQASGGNQPQHF
cdr3_length: 15; j_call: TRBJ1-1; d_call: -; clone_size: -; v_call: TRBV9; cdr3_nt: TGTGCCAGCAGCGTAGAGGGCAGGACGGCTACTGAAGCTTTCTTT; cdr3_aa: CASSVEGRTATEAFF
cdr3_length: 12; j_call: TRBJ1-2; d_call: TRBD1; clone_size: -; v_call: TRBV6-5; cdr3_nt: TGTGCCAGCAGCAGGGGGGACTATGGCTACACCTTC; cdr3_aa: CASSRGDYGYTF
cdr3_length: 12; j_call: TRBJ1-2; d_call: -; clone_size: few; v_call: TRBV30; cdr3_nt: TGTGCCTGGGGGGACGGTCGGTATGGCTACACCTTC; cdr3_aa: CAWGDGRYGYTF
cdr3_length: 15; j_call: TRBJ2-5; d_call: TRBD1; clone_size: once; v_call: TRBV27; cdr3_nt: TGTGCCAGCAGCGTGGGGACAGGGGGAACGGAGACCCAGTACTTC; cdr3_aa: CASSVGTGGTETQYF
cdr3_length: 14; j_call: TRBJ2-2; d_call: -; clone_size: -; v_call: TRBV7-2; cdr3_nt: TGTGCCAGCAGCTTAGGTCGGGGCACCGGGGAGCTGTTTTTT; cdr3_aa: CASSLGRGTGELFF
cdr3_length: 14; j_call: TRBJ2-7; d_call: -; clone_size: -; v_call: TRBV19; cdr3_nt: TGTGCCAGTAGTATCACGGGGGCCACCTACGAGCAGTACTTC; cdr3_aa: CASSITGATYEQYF